The 20 T cell receptor beta chains presented below share a single source sample, sequenced in a study of shared clonotypes between healthy human individuals. CD45RO-negative, CCR7-selected cells formed the naive CD8 fraction, which excluded terminally differentiated effector memory CD45RA+ cells. TCRdb's table, derived via immunoSEQ multiplex PCR, lists solely in-frame clones and lacks some. In the table there are more than 2 million clones, 85% to 95% of which are singletons. The sample was naive CD8+ T cells from PBMCs. The receptor set was obtained from a man aged 18 to 29 in good health. Some clones in this sample may be carry-over from other donors' samples.

In this sample, this clone turned up once. This chain uses TRBV2 with TRBJ1-3; TRBD1 aligns across 7 bases. The germline gives CDR1 SNHLY, CDR2 FYNNEI. J lost 4 bases, V lost 4 bases, and 10 bases had no gene match. The CDR3 is 16 amino acids. CDR3 amino acids: CASSGRDRVMGNTIYF. Written as DNA, the CDR3 is TGTGCCAGCAGTGGTAGAGACAGGGTGATGGGAAACACCATATATTTT.

CDR3 sequence: CASSPDTFNYGYTF. In DNA form, the CDR3 reads TGCGCCAGCAGCCCGGACACGTTTAACTATGGCTACACCTTC. This rearrangement joins TRBV5-1 to TRBJ1-2; weak D call: TRBD1 (5 bases). Trimming removed 4 bases at V and 1 base at J, with 11 bases between. This CDR3 is 14 amino acids long. The germline CDR1 and CDR2 sequences are SGHRS and YFSETQ.

This clone was seen just once. The chain combines TRBV11-2 with TRBJ1-2; no clear D. CDR1 is SGHAT and CDR2 is FQNNGV in the germline V gene. Trimming removed 6 bases from V and 4 bases from J, with 18 bases in between. This CDR3 is built from 15 residues. The DNA of the CDR3 is TGTGCCAGCAGACAAGGCTCCTGGGGAGGCTATGGCTACACCTTC. As protein: CASRQGSWGGYGYTF.

This clone has only one observation. The chain is built from TRBV19 and TRBJ1-5; TRBD1 is a possible D gene (6 bases). CDR3 length equals 14 residues. Trimming shortened V by 3 bases and J by 6 bases, and 12 bases separated the two germline ends. Per the germline V gene, CDR1 is LNHDA and CDR2 is SQIVND (reference sequence). CDR3 sequence: CASSITRGGQPQHF. The CDR3, as DNA: TGTGCCAGTAGTATTACGAGGGGGGGTCAGCCCCAGCATTTT.

In its sample, this clone was seen once. The chain carries TRBV28 and TRBJ1-1; no firm D call. CDR3 length equals 14 residues. Germline V gives CDR1 MDHEN, CDR2 SYDVKM. V dropped 3 bases and J dropped 6 bases, with 14 bases sitting between them. CDR3 sequence: CASSFEGPPAEAFF. The CDR3 coding sequence is TGTGCCAGCAGTTTTGAGGGCCCCCCTGCTGAAGCTTTCTTT.

This chain joins TRBV27 and TRBJ2-6, with D perhaps TRBD2 (5 bases). The CDR3 is made up of 16 amino acids. CDR1 and CDR2 (germline): MNHEY, SMNVEV (reference sequence). The germline V and J ends were trimmed by 4 bases and 4 bases, with 14 bases remaining between them. The CDR3 protein is CASSSREIRGANVLTF. The CDR3 bases are TGTGCCAGCAGTTCTCGGGAAATCCGGGGGGCCAACGTCCTGACTTTC.

The gene calls are TRBV7-6 and TRBJ2-7; D gene unclear. The CDR3 totals 15 residues. Between the trimmed V and J ends, which lost 5 bases and 2 bases, there was a span of 16 bases. CDR1 SGHVS and CDR2 FNYEAQ come from the germline V gene. As DNA, the CDR3 is TGTGCCAGCAGCAGTATAGGTTCAAGCCCCTACGAGCAGTACTTC. This encodes CASSSIGSSPYEQYF.

This clone was observed a single time. The chain uses TRBV7-8 and TRBJ2-1; 10 bases fit TRBD2. Trimming removed 5 bases from V and 3 bases from J; junction bases left unmatched: 4. Germline-derived CDR1 and CDR2 are SGHVS and FQNEAQ. The CDR3 has 15 residues. The CDR3 DNA follows: TGTGCCAGCAGCGTAACTAGCGGGAACTACAATGAGCAGTTCTTC. Its translation is CASSVTSGNYNEQFF.

The chain combines TRBV27 with TRBJ2-7, with D possibly being TRBD2 (6 bases). Trimming cost V 1 base and J 7 bases, with 11 bases left between them. The CDR3 is made up of 13 amino acids. From germline, CDR1 is MNHEY and CDR2 SMNVEV (reference sequence). The CDR3 loop reads CASSLYGGVEQYF. The CDR3 nucleotides are TGTGCCAGCAGTTTATACGGGGGAGTAGAGCAGTACTTC.

The chain combines TRBV20-1 with TRBJ2-1; TRBD1 or TRBD2 may be the D gene (5 bases each). With 5 bases removed from V and 9 bases from J, the gap between germline ends came to 11 bases. The CDR3 is made up of 11 amino acids. Germline lookup yields CDR1 DFQATT and CDR2 SNEGSKA (reference sequence). This CDR3 reads CSAPRGTEQFF. Written as DNA, the CDR3 is TGCAGTGCTCCGAGGGGTACTGAGCAGTTCTTC.

The gene calls are TRBV30 and TRBJ2-5; D gene uncertain. Per germline, CDR1 GTSNPN and CDR2 SVGIG (reference sequence). V lost 0 bases to trimming and J lost 3 bases, with 8 bases between them. This CDR3 has 13 residues. In DNA, the CDR3 is TGTGCCTGGAGTGTAGAAGGGAAAGAGACCCAGTACTTC. As protein: CAWSVEGKETQYF.

V and J are TRBV6-1 and TRBJ2-1, with 7 bases matching TRBD1. After removal of 4 bases from V and 0 bases from J, the junction contained 6 bases not matched to a gene. The germline V gene encodes CDR1 MNHNS and CDR2 SASEGT. CDR3 length equals 16 residues. CDR3 sequence: CASSGEGQSSYNEQFF. CDR3 coding DNA: TGTGCCAGCAGTGGAGAGGGACAGAGCTCCTACAATGAGCAGTTCTTC.

The chain recombines TRBV7-9 with TRBJ2-2; the D is unclear. The CDR3 extends over 12 amino acids. Germline loops: CDR1 SEHNR, CDR2 FQNEAQ (reference sequence). Trimming stripped 3 bases from V and 7 bases from J, with 6 bases between. The CDR3 DNA follows: TGTGCCAGCAGCTTTGGTAACGGGGAGCTGTTTTTT. It specifies CASSFGNGELFF.

The chain combines TRBV6-4 with TRBJ2-1; 14 nucleotides line up with TRBD2. Trimming removed 6 bases from V and 8 bases from J; junction bases left unmatched: 6. The CDR3 covers 15 residues. Germline CDR1 MRHNA, CDR2 SNTAGT. The CDR3 sequence: CASRIGLAGGDEQFF. DNA of the CDR3: TGTGCCAGCAGAATAGGACTAGCGGGAGGTGATGAGCAGTTCTTC.

The chain couples TRBV6-1 to TRBJ2-7, with 9 bases that match TRBD1. Per the germline V gene, CDR1 is MNHNS and CDR2 is SASEGT. V was pared by 3 bases and J by 4 bases, with 10 bases of the junction left unmatched. The CDR3 has 16 amino acids. CDR3 in DNA: TGTGCCAGCAGTGAGTCGGCCGGGACAGGGAATTACGAGCAGTACTTC. This gives the protein CASSESAGTGNYEQYF.

Details on this clone: This CDR3 is also generated by other DNA sequences in the sample. The genes are TRBV9 and TRBJ2-7; TRBD1 might be the D (6 bases). From germline, CDR1 is SGDLS and CDR2 YYNGEE. The CDR3 sequence is 13 residues long. V lost 4 bases and J 2 bases, leaving 10 bases between the germline ends. CDR3 loop: CASSMGQTYEQYF. CDR3 DNA: TGTGCCAGCAGCATGGGACAAACCTACGAGCAGTACTTC.

The chain uses TRBV13 and TRBJ2-2, with 12 bases lining up with TRBD2. Trimming at V came to 4 bases and at J to 5 bases, leaving 5 bases not matched to a gene. There are 16 residues in the CDR3. Germline V gene data show CDR1 as PRHDT and CDR2 as FYEKMQ (reference sequence). CDR3 in DNA: TGTGCCAGCAGCTCCGGACTAGCGGGAAAGACCGGGGAGCTGTTTTTT. It specifies CASSSGLAGKTGELFF.

The V gene is TRBV10-2, the J gene TRBJ2-7; D possibly corresponds to TRBD2 (6 bases). The V gene lost 3 bases and the J gene lost 0 bases, with 18 bases spanning the gap. Germline CDR1 and CDR2: WSHSY and SAAADI. This CDR3 contains 17 residues. The CDR3 reads CASSDLRGLSFSYEQYF. DNA of the CDR3: TGCGCCAGCAGTGACCTGCGGGGACTTTCCTTCTCCTACGAGCAGTACTTC.

The J gene is TRBJ1-1, the V gene TRBV13; D is perhaps TRBD1 (5 bases). Germline-derived CDR1 and CDR2 are PRHDT and FYEKMQ (reference sequence). The CDR3 totals 16 residues. Trimming stripped 4 bases from V and 1 base from J, with 16 bases between. This CDR3 reads CASSSTEAGPNTEAFF. Here the CDR3 DNA reads TGTGCCAGCAGCTCGACAGAAGCGGGACCGAACACTGAAGCTTTCTTT.

The chain recombines TRBV6-9 with TRBJ2-1; 14 positions match TRBD2. V was pared by 9 bases and J by 5 bases, with 3 bases of the junction left unmatched. This CDR3 is 14 amino acids long. Germline CDR1 reads MNHGY; CDR2 reads SVAAGI. The CDR3 sequence: CARGTSGRDNEQFF. In DNA, the CDR3 is TGTGCCAGAGGGACTAGCGGGAGAGACAATGAGCAGTTCTTC.